Shown below are 6 T cell receptor beta chains from a single sample sequenced in a study of blood T cell repertoires in COVID-19. Assay used: immunoSEQ multiplex PCR; TCRdb lists only in-frame clones, some missing. Among approximately 260,000 clones listed, around four fifths were seen once. The sequencing sample was made of peripheral blood. The receptors come from a man aged 55 to 69 who had recovered from COVID-19.

The chain uses TRBV6-5 and TRBJ2-7; TRBD1 might be the D (6 bases). This CDR3 is built from 16 residues. The V gene's germline CDR1 is MNHEY and CDR2 SVGAGI. Between the trimmed V and J ends, which lost 2 bases and 4 bases, there was a span of 18 bases. CDR3 DNA sequence: TGTGCCAGCAGTTACGTCAGGGGCTTGGGATTATACGAGCAGTACTTC. Translating it yields CASSYVRGLGLYEQYF.

The rearrangement joins TRBV29-1 to TRBJ1-2; D remains unclear. Germline V gene data show CDR1 as SQVTM and CDR2 as ANQGSEA. CDR3 length: 12 amino acids. V was clipped by 7 bases and J by 1 base, with 10 bases between them. The CDR3: CSAGRSNYGYTF. The CDR3 nucleotides read TGCAGCGCGGGGAGGAGTAACTATGGCTACACCTTC.

The chain combines TRBV18 with TRBJ1-1, with unresolved D. The V end lost 6 bases, the J end lost 1 base, and 9 bases lay between the germline ends. The germline V gene has CDR1 KGHSH and CDR2 LQKENI. CDR3 length: 13 residues. This chain's CDR3 is CASSGNGNTEAFF. The DNA of the CDR3 is TGTGCCAGCTCTGGTAACGGGAACACTGAAGCTTTCTTT. The full variable domain, rest sourced from reference TRBV18 and TRBJ1-1, is NAGVMQNPRHLVRRRGQEARLRCSPMKGHSHVYWYRQLPEEGLKFMVYLQKENIIDESGMPKERFSAEFPKEGPSILRIQQVVRGDSAAYFCASSGNGNTEAFFGQGTRLTVV.

This chain connects TRBV6-2 or TRBV6-3 to TRBJ1-5; D is possibly TRBD1 (6 bases). CDR3 length: 16 residues. The V end lost 2 bases, the J end lost 2 bases, and 13 bases lay between the germline ends. Germline lookup yields CDR1 MNHEY and CDR2 SVGEGT. CDR3 coding DNA: TGTGCCAGCAGTTACCAGGGAGGGGGTCGCAATCAGCCCCAGCATTTT. It specifies CASSYQGGGRNQPQHF.

V usage is TRBV5-6 and J usage is TRBJ2-1; 8 bases fit TRBD1. The germline gives CDR1 SGHDT, CDR2 YYEEEE. V shed 4 bases, J shed 6 bases, and the junction held 6 bases outside the gene matches. The CDR3 runs 14 residues. Here the CDR3 DNA reads TGTGCCAGCAGCAGGACAGGGTTGGGCAATGAGCAGTTCTTC. Translation: CASSRTGLGNEQFF.

The gene calls are TRBV30 and TRBJ2-7, with D unclear. V dropped 4 bases and J dropped 0 bases, with 4 bases sitting between them. Germline V lookup: CDR1 GTSNPN, CDR2 SVGIG (reference sequence). The CDR3 loop spans 11 amino acids. The CDR3 DNA reads TGTGCCTGGACAGACTCCTACGAGCAGTACTTC. Amino acid sequence: CAWTDSYEQYF.